The rows below give T cell receptor beta chains drawn from one sample of a study of CD4+ T cells in melanoma. Here immunoSEQ multiplex PCR was the method, and the copy in TCRdb shows in-frame clones only, minus some. The sample holds 120,000 to 150,000 clones, 92% seen once. Receptor source: a human donor with melanoma. The CDR3 runs from the conserved cysteine through the conserved F or W.

J gene: TRBJ1-3; V gene: TRBV9; CDR3 protein: CASSVGRFGGVNTIYF
J gene: TRBJ1-3; V gene: TRBV5-5; CDR3 protein: CASSRTSTSGNTIYF
J gene: TRBJ2-7; V gene: TRBV5-6; CDR3 protein: CASSLQGTYEQYF
J gene: TRBJ2-7; V gene: TRBV11-1; CDR3 protein: CASSPQPTGRDHEQYF
J gene: TRBJ2-2; V gene: TRBV6-1; CDR3 protein: CASSDSGWRDTGELFF
J gene: TRBJ2-7; V gene: TRBV6-5; CDR3 protein: CASSYTTSGSYEQYF
J gene: TRBJ1-3; V gene: TRBV9; CDR3 protein: CASSVAGTGNTIYF
J gene: TRBJ1-4; V gene: TRBV30; CDR3 protein: CAWSVQTTEKLFF
J gene: TRBJ2-1; V gene: TRBV7-8; CDR3 protein: CASSLALGGAGGQFF
J gene: TRBJ2-5; V gene: TRBV5-1; CDR3 protein: CASTVGSQIRSQETQYF
J gene: TRBJ2-3; V gene: TRBV5-1; CDR3 protein: CASSKDGASTDTQYF
J gene: TRBJ1-5; V gene: TRBV19; CDR3 protein: CASSTRQTGQPQHF
J gene: TRBJ1-4; V gene: TRBV19; CDR3 protein: CASTGTGSVKGEKLFF
J gene: TRBJ2-7; V gene: TRBV5-1; CDR3 protein: CASRLRAPGTGEQYF
J gene: TRBJ2-7; V gene: TRBV9; CDR3 protein: CASSVDWASGAYEQYF
J gene: TRBJ1-6; V gene: TRBV4-1; CDR3 protein: CASSEFHTGGNSPLHF
J gene: TRBJ1-2; V gene: TRBV19; CDR3 protein: CASSVTGLYGYTF
J gene: TRBJ1-1; V gene: TRBV18; CDR3 protein: CASSPAVGDTEAFF
J gene: TRBJ1-2; V gene: TRBV9; CDR3 protein: CASSHDTRYGYTF
J gene: TRBJ2-1; V gene: TRBV10-2; CDR3 protein: CASTKTSGGAPQFF
J gene: TRBJ1-5; V gene: TRBV2; CDR3 protein: CASSGFRGDNQPQHF
J gene: TRBJ1-1; V gene: TRBV7-9; CDR3 protein: CASSFPGRTEAFF
J gene: TRBJ2-2; V gene: TRBV4-2; CDR3 protein: CASSQEGYTGELFF
J gene: TRBJ1-4; V gene: TRBV9; CDR3 protein: CASSPRQDATNEKLFF
J gene: TRBJ1-1; V gene: TRBV7-9; CDR3 protein: CASSLAEAGDTEAFF
J gene: TRBJ1-1; V gene: TRBV6-5; CDR3 protein: CASSKYRGSSTEAFF
J gene: TRBJ2-5; V gene: TRBV6-1; CDR3 protein: CASSEDKTYQETQYF
J gene: TRBJ1-1; V gene: TRBV18; CDR3 protein: CASSPPNPQGAEAFF
J gene: TRBJ1-5; V gene: TRBV2; CDR3 protein: CASTEQLGAGQPQHF
J gene: TRBJ2-1; V gene: TRBV5-6; CDR3 protein: CASSLGANSYNEQFF
J gene: TRBJ2-3; V gene: TRBV14; CDR3 protein: CASSLLAGDTDTQYF
J gene: TRBJ1-2; V gene: TRBV19; CDR3 protein: CASTSEDWPGYTF
J gene: TRBJ2-3; V gene: TRBV7-6; CDR3 protein: CASSRLAVATQYF
J gene: TRBJ2-1; V gene: TRBV19; CDR3 protein: CASSIRTGDYNEQFF
J gene: TRBJ1-1; V gene: TRBV25-1; CDR3 protein: CASSEFGFEAFF
J gene: TRBJ1-3; V gene: TRBV6-1; CDR3 protein: CASQGGTDSGNTIYF
J gene: TRBJ1-3; V gene: TRBV11-2; CDR3 protein: CASSPAGLSVSGNTIYF
J gene: TRBJ2-5; V gene: TRBV5-1; CDR3 protein: CASSLGDYRVGQETQYF
J gene: TRBJ1-1; V gene: TRBV21-1; CDR3 protein: CASSKRARGQKSTEAFF
J gene: TRBJ1-1; V gene: TRBV7-9; CDR3 protein: CASSHTGTVNTEAFF
J gene: TRBJ2-7; V gene: TRBV27; CDR3 protein: CASSGGSSYEQYF
J gene: TRBJ1-1; V gene: TRBV5-1; CDR3 protein: CASSVGQGLTEAFF
J gene: TRBJ2-5; V gene: TRBV11-2; CDR3 protein: CASSLDRAGQTQYF
J gene: TRBJ2-5; V gene: TRBV5-4; CDR3 protein: CASSLWVQETQYF
J gene: TRBJ2-1; V gene: TRBV18; CDR3 protein: CASSPPARSNEQFF
J gene: TRBJ2-2; V gene: TRBV5-1; CDR3 protein: CASSLVVGAGELFF
J gene: TRBJ1-6; V gene: TRBV7-6; CDR3 protein: CASSRAPDYSPLHF
J gene: TRBJ2-7; V gene: TRBV11-2; CDR3 protein: CASSPRGGEVEQYF
J gene: TRBJ1-5; V gene: TRBV4-1; CDR3 protein: CASSQVGQVNQPQHF
J gene: TRBJ1-6; V gene: TRBV20-1; CDR3 protein: CSARGGGPLHF
J gene: TRBJ1-5; V gene: TRBV12-5; CDR3 protein: CASGLVDVQPQHF
J gene: TRBJ2-1; V gene: TRBV6-1; CDR3 protein: CASSEGASGGPYNEQFF
J gene: TRBJ1-2; V gene: TRBV19; CDR3 protein: CASSPSYYGYTF
J gene: TRBJ2-1; V gene: TRBV11-2; CDR3 protein: CASSIGTVREQFF
J gene: TRBJ1-2; V gene: TRBV7-3; CDR3 protein: CASSLNGRRIGGYTF
J gene: TRBJ1-5; V gene: TRBV5-1; CDR3 protein: CASSLTGAENQPQHF
J gene: TRBJ2-3; V gene: TRBV14; CDR3 protein: CASSWGGANTDTQYF
J gene: TRBJ2-1; V gene: TRBV12-5; CDR3 protein: CASGPQGATEQFF